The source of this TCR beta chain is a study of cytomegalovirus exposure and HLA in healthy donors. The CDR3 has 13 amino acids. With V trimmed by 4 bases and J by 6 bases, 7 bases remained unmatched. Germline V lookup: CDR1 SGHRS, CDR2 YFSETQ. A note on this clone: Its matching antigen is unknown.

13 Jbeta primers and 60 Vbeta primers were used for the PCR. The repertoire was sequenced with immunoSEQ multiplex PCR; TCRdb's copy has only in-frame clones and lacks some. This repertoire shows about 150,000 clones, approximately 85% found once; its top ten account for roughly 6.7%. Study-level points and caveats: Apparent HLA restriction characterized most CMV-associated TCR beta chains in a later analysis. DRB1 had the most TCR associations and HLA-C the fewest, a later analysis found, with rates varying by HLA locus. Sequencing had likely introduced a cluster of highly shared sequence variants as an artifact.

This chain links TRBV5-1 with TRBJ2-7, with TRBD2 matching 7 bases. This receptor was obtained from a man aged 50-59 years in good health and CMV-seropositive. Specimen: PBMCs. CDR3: CASSVAGDGEQYF. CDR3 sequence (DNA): TGCGCCAGCAGCGTGGCGGGGGATGGCGAGCAGTACTTC.